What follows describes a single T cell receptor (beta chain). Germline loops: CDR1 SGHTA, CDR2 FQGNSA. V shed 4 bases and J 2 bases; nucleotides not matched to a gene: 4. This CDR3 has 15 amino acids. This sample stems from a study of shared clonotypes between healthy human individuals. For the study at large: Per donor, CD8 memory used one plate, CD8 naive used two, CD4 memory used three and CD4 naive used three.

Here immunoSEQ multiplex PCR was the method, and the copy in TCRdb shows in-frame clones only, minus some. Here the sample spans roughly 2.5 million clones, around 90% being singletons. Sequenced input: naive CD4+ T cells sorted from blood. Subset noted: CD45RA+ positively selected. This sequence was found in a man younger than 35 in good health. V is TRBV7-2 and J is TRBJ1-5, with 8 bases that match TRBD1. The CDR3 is CASSSTGGGNQPQHF. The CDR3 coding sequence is TGTGCCAGCAGCTCCACAGGGGGGGGCAATCAGCCCCAGCATTTT.